These 6 T cell receptor beta chains originate from one sample sequenced in a study of early T cells in non-severe SARS-CoV-2 infection. TCRdb processed the 5' RACE reads anew with MiXCR; each CDR3 protein has one entry. Here the sample spans 45,000 to 55,000 distinct CDR3 sequences, around a tenth being singletons. What was sequenced was whole blood. The receptors were sampled from an adult who was a healthcare worker with PCR-confirmed SARS-CoV-2 infection or an uninfected control (not recorded which).

The table lists this clonotype with a few counts. This sequence joins TRBV25-1 and TRBJ2-3; the D gene is possibly TRBD2 (6 bases). Trimming cost V 8 bases and J 0 bases, with 15 bases left between them. The CDR3 length is 15 residues. Germline CDR1 and CDR2: MGHDK and SYGVNS. The CDR3 DNA reads as TGTGCCAGCTGGGGGGATTTTCCTAGCACAGATACGCAGTATTTT. It codes for CASWGDFPSTDTQYF. The whole variable domain, filled in from reference TRBV25-1 and TRBJ2-3, reads EADIYQTPRYLVIGTGKKITLECSQTMGHDKMYWYQQDPGMELHLIHYSYGVNSTEKGDLSSESTVSRIRTEHFPLTLESARPSHTSQYLCASWGDFPSTDTQYFGPGTRLTVL.

The chain recombines TRBV5-1 with TRBJ2-1; D possibly corresponds to TRBD1 (5 bases). Germline CDR1 reads SGHRS; CDR2 reads YFSETQ. Trimming took off 0 bases at V and 6 bases at J, with 10 bases between the two ends. The CDR3 is made up of 14 amino acids. The CDR3 reads CASSLGQMGNEQFF. CDR3 nucleotide sequence: TGCGCCAGCAGCTTGGGACAGATGGGCAATGAGCAGTTCTTC.

This clonotype was observed a few times. V is TRBV7-2 and J is TRBJ1-3; no reliable D call. V was trimmed by 5 bases and J by 6 bases, leaving 14 bases between them. CDR1 and CDR2 (germline): SGHTA, FQGNSA. CDR3 length equals 14 residues. The CDR3 DNA sequence: TGTGCCAGCAGCCCTCTAGGAGATTCAAACACCATATATTTT. Its protein is CASSPLGDSNTIYF. Complete variable domain (other parts from reference TRBV7-2 and TRBJ1-3): GAGVSQSPSNKVTEKGKDVELRCDPISGHTALYWYRQSLGQGLEFLIYFQGNSAPDKSGLPSDRFSAERTGGSVSTLTIQRTQQEDSAVYLCASSPLGDSNTIYFGEGSWLTVV.

This clonotype has at least ten counts. The V gene is TRBV5-6, the J gene TRBJ2-3, with 8 bases matching TRBD2. This CDR3 region has 17 residues. The V and J ends lost 4 bases and 2 bases, in that order; junction bases with no gene match: 12. Germline V CDR1 and CDR2: SGHDT, YYEEEE. The CDR3 loop reads CASSGLGSGGATDTQYF. In nucleotides, the CDR3 is TGTGCCAGCAGCGGCCTAGGGAGCGGGGGTGCCACAGATACGCAGTATTTT.

This clonotype appeared a few times. The V gene is TRBV12-3 or TRBV12-4, the J gene TRBJ2-1; the D is unclear. This CDR3 region has 8 residues. Between the trimmed V and J ends, which lost 2 bases and 13 bases, there was a span of 0 bases. The CDR3 loop reads CASSLQFF. CDR3 nucleotides: TGTGCCAGCAGTTTACAGTTCTTC.

This clonotype was picked up a small number of times. The rearrangement joins TRBV15 to TRBJ2-3, with D unclear. This CDR3 spans 12 amino acids. Looked up from germline, CDR1 is LNHNV and CDR2 is YYDKDF (reference sequence). Between the trimmed V and J ends, which lost 1 base and 4 bases, there was a span of 3 bases. The CDR3 region has the DNA TGTGCCACCAGCAGAGCGGCAGATACGCAGTATTTT. It is translated as CATSRAADTQYF. The full variable domain, completed using reference TRBV15 and TRBJ2-3, is DAMVIQNPRYQVTQFGKPVTLSCSQTLNHNVMYWYQQKSSQAPKLLFHYYDKDFNNEADTPDNFQSRRPNTSFCFLDIRSPGLGDTAMYLCATSRAADTQYFGPGTRLTVL.